These T cell receptor beta chains were read from a single sample in a study of blood T cells in healthy people across ages. From the 5' RACE reads, TCRdb called clonotypes with MiXCR, one entry per CDR3 protein. Seen here are about 1,000,000 distinct CDR3 sequences, more than 40% observed once, and the top ten hold 15% to 20%. Material for sequencing was blood. The source is a woman between 55 and 75 years old in good health. Both conserved end residues are part of each CDR3. A D gene is named only where the DNA matches it firmly. A row's size may be missing; if present it is once, few, many or a size class.

cdr3_length j_call clone_size d_call v_call cdr3_nt cdr3_aa
14 TRBJ2-7 - - TRBV6-1 TGTGCCAGCAGGGCCCTCCGGGGCACCTACGAGCAGTACTTC CASRALRGTYEQYF
18 TRBJ2-5 few TRBD1 TRBV20-1 TGCAGTGCTAGAGAGAGCCAGACAGGGGTCAACAAGTGGGAGACCCAGTACTTC CSARESQTGVNKWETQYF
14 TRBJ1-1 - - TRBV20-1 TGCAGTGCTAGAGAGGTCGCCAGGGAAACTGAAGCTTTCTTT CSAREVARETEAFF
13 TRBJ2-4 few - TRBV28 TGTGCCAGCAGTTTATTTGATAAAAACATTCAGTACTTC CASSLFDKNIQYF
15 TRBJ1-6 - - TRBV7-9 TGTGCCAGCAGCTTAGCGGCGGCCTATAATTCACCCCTCCACTTT CASSLAAAYNSPLHF
16 TRBJ2-3 - TRBD2 TRBV10-3 TGTGCCATCAGTGATGGTAGCGGGAGACTAACAGATACGCAGTATTTT CAISDGSGRLTDTQYF
16 TRBJ2-7 - - TRBV14 TGTGCCAGCAGGCCACCAGGGCCAGGGGGGATCTACGAGCAGTACTTC CASRPPGPGGIYEQYF
16 TRBJ2-7 many - TRBV10-3 TGTGCCATCAGTGAGGGGCCCGGGGAAGGGACCTACGAGCAGTACTTC CAISEGPGEGTYEQYF
15 TRBJ2-3 few - TRBV9 TGTGCCAGCAGCGTAGGACTAGTAAATAATGATGCGCAGTATTTT CASSVGLVNNDAQYF
15 TRBJ1-2 - - TRBV9 TGTGCCAGCAGCGTAGACGCGGGGAGGCGTGGGGGCTACACCTTC CASSVDAGRRGGYTF
13 TRBJ2-7 - TRBD1 TRBV29-1 TGCAGCGGCTCCGGGACAGGAAACTACGAGCAGTACTTC CSGSGTGNYEQYF
13 TRBJ2-1 - TRBD2 TRBV5-1 TGCGCCAGTCGGGAGGGCAACTACAATGAGCAGTTCTTC CASREGNYNEQFF
14 TRBJ2-1 - - TRBV6-6 TGTGCCAGCAGTTCTCGGGCCAGGACGAATGAGCAGTTCTTC CASSSRARTNEQFF
15 TRBJ2-1 few TRBD2 TRBV27 TGTGCCAGCAGCCGCTCGGGACTAGCGGGAGTTGAGCAGTTCTTC CASSRSGLAGVEQFF
14 TRBJ2-7 - - TRBV12-3/TRBV12-4 TGTGCCAGCAGTTTTGGCAGGGCAACCTACGAGCAGTACTTC CASSFGRATYEQYF
15 TRBJ1-2 - TRBD1 TRBV29-1 TGCAGCGTCCGAGGGGGCGGGGAGATGGACTATGGCTACACCTTC CSVRGGGEMDYGYTF
15 TRBJ2-3 - - TRBV5-1 TGCGCCAGCAGCTTGGCCTCGACGACGACAGATACGCAGTATTTT CASSLASTTTDTQYF
17 TRBJ2-5 few TRBD2 TRBV4-2 TGTGCCAGCAGCCAAGATGGGACTAGCGGGAGTAAGGAGACCCAGTACTTC CASSQDGTSGSKETQYF
13 TRBJ1-1 - TRBD1 TRBV29-1 TGCAGTGTTGGGACAGGTCTGGCCACTGAAGCTTTCTTT CSVGTGLATEAFF